The 7 T cell receptor beta chains given below trace back to one sample, sequenced in a study of blood T cell repertoires in COVID-19. Profiling relied on immunoSEQ multiplex PCR, and the TCRdb table lists in-frame clones only, not all of them. The table lists roughly 150,000 clones, approximately 95% of them singletons, with under 2% in the top ten. Input material: peripheral blood. The receptors derive from a woman aged 55-69 years with COVID-19, enrolled during active disease.

V is TRBV6-2 or TRBV6-3 and J is TRBJ1-5; 7 positions match TRBD1. V shed 1 base and J 4 bases; nucleotides not matched to a gene: 13. The V gene's germline CDR1 is MNHEY and CDR2 SVGEGT. The CDR3 length is 18 residues. CDR3 residues: CASSYYRDRTLRNQPQHF. The CDR3 bases are TGTGCCAGCAGTTACTATCGGGACAGAACCTTGAGGAATCAGCCCCAGCATTTT.

This sequence joins TRBV19 and TRBJ2-7; unclear D gene. Germline assignment: CDR1 LNHDA and CDR2 SQIVND (reference sequence). This CDR3 is 11 amino acids long. The V and J ends lost 3 bases and 5 bases respectively, with 5 bases between them. Here the CDR3 DNA reads TGTGCCAGTAGTATTAGAAACGAGCAGTACTTC. It codes for CASSIRNEQYF. The variable domain in full, completed from reference TRBV19 and TRBJ2-7, reads DGGITQSPKYLFRKEGQNVTLSCEQNLNHDAMYWYRQDPGQGLRLIYYSQIVNDFQKGDIAEGYSVSREKKESFPLTVTSAQKNPTAFYLCASSIRNEQYFGPGTRLTVT.

The chain has TRBV19 and TRBJ2-2; 8 bases agree with TRBD1. After removal of 7 bases from V and 5 bases from J, the junction contained 9 bases not matched to a gene. This CDR3 has 15 residues. Germline CDR1 and CDR2: LNHDA and SQIVND (reference sequence). The CDR3 reads CASNYRTGTTGELFF. CDR3 nucleotide sequence: TGTGCCAGTAATTATCGGACAGGGACGACCGGGGAGCTGTTTTTT.

In DNA form, the CDR3 reads TGTGCCAGCAGTGGAGAGGGGGGGGGAGTTGAAGCTTTCTTT. Protein product: CASSGEGGGVEAFF. This chain links TRBV2 with TRBJ1-1; TRBD1 is a possible D gene (6 bases). Germline values: CDR1 SNHLY, CDR2 FYNNEI. The CDR3 consists of 14 residues. Trimming removed 4 bases at V and 7 bases at J, with 16 bases between.

V and J are TRBV13 and TRBJ1-2; 7 nucleotides line up with TRBD1. CDR3 length: 13 amino acids. V was pared by 3 bases and J by 4 bases, with 2 bases of the junction left unmatched. Germline CDR1 and CDR2: PRHDT and FYEKMQ (reference sequence). The CDR3 nucleotides read TGTGCCAGCAGCTTCAGGGGGACCTATGGCTACACCTTC. It specifies CASSFRGTYGYTF.

This chain uses TRBV6-2 or TRBV6-3 with TRBJ2-6, with TRBD2 identical over 12 bases. The CDR3 consists of 20 residues. CDR1 is MNHEY and CDR2 is SVGEGT in the germline V gene. V lost 5 bases, J lost 2 bases, and 13 bases stayed unmatched. The DNA of the CDR3 is TGTGCCAGCAGTGACGGACTAGCGGGGAGGTTTGATACTGGGGCCAACGTCCTGACTTTC. Translation gives CASSDGLAGRFDTGANVLTF.

The chain employs TRBV15 and TRBJ1-6; D uncertain. Germline CDR1 and CDR2: LNHNV and YYDKDF (reference sequence). The CDR3 totals 14 residues. V lost 0 bases and J lost 3, with 3 bases in between. The CDR3 sequence: CATSRDLYNSPLHF. The CDR3 region has the DNA TGTGCCACCAGCAGAGATCTCTATAATTCACCCCTCCACTTT.